Each of the 21 T cell receptor beta chains below was sequenced from the same sample in a study of post-analysis software for immune sequencing data. Unique molecular identifiers were carried by the TCR beta cDNA libraries. One entry per CDR3 protein results from TCRdb running MiXCR on the PCR reads. The repertoire holds around 710,000 distinct CDR3 sequences, with under 60% as singletons. The antigens of these receptors remain unknown. General observations from the study: Controls had lower frequencies than patients of a handful of TRBV segments, which included TRBV5-6, TRBV5-1 and TRBV20-1.

The source material was blood. These receptors were obtained from a girl aged 10-17 years with multiple sclerosis.

The gene calls are TRBV20-1 and TRBJ2-1; 8 nucleotides match TRBD2. J gave up 3 bases and V 3 bases, and 4 bases lay outside the gene matches. CDR1 is DFQATT and CDR2 is SNEGSKA in the germline V gene (reference sequence). CDR3 length: 14 amino acids. The CDR3 sequence is CSASREGVYNEQFF. In DNA form, the CDR3 reads TGCAGTGCTAGCCGGGAGGGGGTCTACAATGAGCAGTTCTTC.

The chain has TRBV15 and TRBJ2-4; 7 nucleotides align to TRBD1. The J call is doubtful: the DNA matches TRBJ2-7 better. Looked up from germline, CDR1 is LNHNV and CDR2 is YYDKDF (reference sequence). This CDR3 is 16 amino acids long. In nucleotides, the CDR3 is TGTGCCACCAGCACCTTCAAACAGGGGATGGGCTACGAGCAGTACTTC. This codes for CATSTFKQGMGYEQYF.

The rearrangement uses TRBV9 and TRBJ2-1; maybe TRBD1 (5 bases). TRBJ2-7 explains the end of the DNA better; the J call may be wrong. Germline CDR1 SGDLS, CDR2 YYNGEE. The CDR3 sequence is 17 residues long. The CDR3 DNA reads TGTGCCAGCAGCGTACAGGGTGGCGGAAAGTCCGACAATGAGCAGTACTTC. Amino acid sequence: CASSVQGGGKSDNEQYF.

The chain joins TRBV7-8 to TRBJ2-6; D gene unclear. The length of the CDR3 is 17 residues. Germline V gives CDR1 SGHVS, CDR2 FQNEAQ. Trimming removed 0 bases from V and 4 bases from J, with 13 bases in between. The chain's CDR3 is CASSLAFPGMGANVLTF. CDR3 DNA: TGTGCCAGCAGCTTAGCGTTCCCTGGGATGGGGGCCAACGTCCTGACTTTC.

Only a few counts were recorded for this clonotype. This chain uses TRBV12-3 or TRBV12-4 with TRBJ2-7; TRBD1 agrees at 7 bases. V gave up 4 bases and J gave up 3 bases; unmatched junction bases: 9. The CDR3 consists of 15 residues. The CDR3 nucleotides read TGTGCCAGCAGTTCCTCAGGGACAGCGTTCTACGAGCAGTACTTC. Translation gives CASSSSGTAFYEQYF.

The rearrangement joins TRBV4-1 to TRBJ1-1; the D is unclear. Germline V lookup: CDR1 MGHRA, CDR2 YSYEKL. V dropped 5 bases and J dropped 1 base, with 26 bases sitting between them. The CDR3 spans 19 residues. CDR3 sequence (DNA): TGCGCCAGCAGCTTACTGCAAGTGGGAGAAAACGTGGGGAACACTGAAGCTTTCTTT. Translation gives CASSLLQVGENVGNTEAFF.

The chain has TRBV28 and TRBJ2-5; no firm D call. Germline V CDR1 and CDR2: MDHEN, SYDVKM. Trimming removed 6 bases at V and 0 bases at J, with 17 bases between. CDR3 length: 16 amino acids. The CDR3 DNA follows: TGTGCCAGCAGCCCGGGCCCCCTCCGGTACCAAGAGACCCAGTACTTC. It is translated as CASSPGPLRYQETQYF.

The chain joins TRBV29-1 to TRBJ2-1; 7 bases agree with TRBD1. This CDR3 spans 13 amino acids. Germline CDR1 reads SQVTM; CDR2 reads ANQGSEA. V gave up 8 bases and J gave up 8 bases; unmatched junction bases: 12. The CDR3, as DNA: TGCAGCTCATCAGGGGGTAGCTGGTATGAGCAGTTCTTC. Protein sequence: CSSSGGSWYEQFF.

CDR3 residues: CSVAGTGHYGYTF. The CDR3 region has the DNA TGCAGCGTGGCCGGGACAGGCCACTATGGCTACACCTTC. This rearrangement joins TRBV29-1 to TRBJ1-2, with 8 bases lining up with TRBD1. Germline V gene data show CDR1 as SQVTM and CDR2 as ANQGSEA. Trimming took 6 bases from V and 3 from J; bases not matched to a gene: 6. The CDR3 has 13 amino acids.

In this sample, this clonotype turned up a few times. The J gene is TRBJ2-3, the V gene TRBV29-1; 7 nucleotides line up with TRBD2. Per germline, CDR1 SQVTM and CDR2 ANQGSEA. The CDR3 loop spans 14 amino acids. V shed 2 bases and J 2 bases; nucleotides not matched to a gene: 4. CDR3 sequence: CSVEPSGFTDTQYF. DNA for the CDR3: TGCAGCGTTGAACCTAGCGGCTTCACAGATACGCAGTATTTT.

The chain has TRBV12-3 or TRBV12-4 and TRBJ1-2; 11 nucleotides line up with TRBD1. The CDR3 totals 14 residues. Trimming at V came to 5 bases and at J to 8 bases, leaving 7 bases not matched to a gene. As DNA, the CDR3 is TGTGCCAGCAGTCCACGGACAGGGGGCTTAGGCTACACCTTC. It specifies CASSPRTGGLGYTF.

This clonotype appeared a single time. The V and J genes are TRBV29-1 and TRBJ2-3, with D unresolved. CDR1 is SQVTM and CDR2 is ANQGSEA in the germline V gene. V was trimmed by 4 bases and J by 2 bases, leaving 10 bases between them. The CDR3 loop spans 13 amino acids. The CDR3 is CSVVSSSTDTQYF. As DNA, the CDR3 is TGCAGCGTTGTCAGCAGTTCCACAGATACGCAGTATTTT.

The chain links TRBV7-2 to TRBJ2-3; D uncertain. Germline V gives CDR1 SGHTA, CDR2 FQGNSA. V shed 1 base and J shed 6 bases, with 14 bases lying between them. The CDR3 covers 15 residues. Written as DNA, the CDR3 is TGTGCCAGCAGCTTAGGATCGCCCCCAGTGGATACGCAGTATTTT. This codes for CASSLGSPPVDTQYF.

This chain joins TRBV7-9 and TRBJ2-5; 8 bases are shared with TRBD1. J was trimmed by 6 bases and V by 6 bases; bases with no gene match: 15. Germline V gives CDR1 SEHNR, CDR2 FQNEAQ (reference sequence). This CDR3 has 16 residues. Here the CDR3 reads CASSRPTGAGGKTQYF. Here the CDR3 DNA reads TGTGCCAGCAGTAGACCGACAGGGGCAGGGGGAAAGACCCAGTACTTC.

The rearrangement joins TRBV12-3 or TRBV12-4 to TRBJ2-6, with D hard to call. Between the trimmed V and J ends, which lost 6 bases and 8 bases, there was a span of 17 bases. The CDR3 runs 15 residues. CDR3 amino acids: CASRTHKVSTNVLTF. The CDR3, as DNA: TGTGCCAGCAGGACTCACAAGGTGTCGACCAACGTCCTGACTTTC.

The chain combines TRBV25-1 with TRBJ1-2, with D hard to call. Germline V CDR1 and CDR2: MGHDK, SYGVNS. The CDR3 consists of 12 residues. V was shortened by 8 bases and J by 4 bases, with 11 bases between the two germline ends. Here the CDR3 DNA reads TGTGCCAGCTACGACCTCCTCTATGGCTACACCTTC. It encodes CASYDLLYGYTF.

This clonotype was counted a few times. V and J are TRBV12-3 or TRBV12-4 and TRBJ2-1; D assignment may be TRBD1 or TRBD2 (5 bases each). Trimming shortened V by 6 bases and J by 12 bases, and 15 bases separated the two germline ends. The CDR3 runs to 12 residues. The CDR3 region is CASRNLGERQFF. The CDR3 DNA reads as TGTGCCAGCAGAAATTTGGGGGAGAGGCAGTTCTTC.

The rearrangement links TRBV12-3 or TRBV12-4 to TRBJ2-7, with TRBD2 matching over 8 bases. The CDR3 runs to 17 residues. With V trimmed by 4 bases and J by 2 bases, 13 bases remained unmatched. For the CDR3, the DNA is TGTGCCAGCAGTTCATCCGGACTAAGCGGGAGAGCCTACGAGCAGTACTTC. Protein: CASSSSGLSGRAYEQYF.

The chain employs TRBV3-1 and TRBJ2-7; a weak D match, TRBD2 (7 bases). This CDR3 has 15 amino acids. Per the germline V gene, CDR1 is LGHDT and CDR2 is YNNKEL (reference sequence). V shed 0 bases and J shed 3 bases, with 12 bases lying between them. The CDR3 here is CASSQDWGGGYEQYF. In DNA, the CDR3 is TGTGCCAGCAGCCAAGATTGGGGAGGGGGCTACGAGCAGTACTTC.

The V gene is TRBV7-9, the J gene TRBJ2-2, with D unresolved. Trimming took 5 bases from V and 7 from J, leaving 17 bases between them. There are 15 residues in the CDR3. Germline V CDR1 and CDR2: SEHNR, FQNEAQ (reference sequence). CDR3 in DNA: TGTGCCAGCAGCCCCCAAGTTGGGTCGGGCGGGGAGCTGTTTTTT. Its translation: CASSPQVGSGGELFF.

The chain is built from TRBV7-2 and TRBJ2-5; D is undetermined. Germline V gene sequence: CDR1 SGHTA, CDR2 FQGNSA. Deletions cut 2 bases from V and 5 bases from J, with 18 bases between. The CDR3 length is 16 residues. Here the CDR3 DNA reads TGTGCCAGCAGCTTATTCAGGACCTCCCTTCCCGAGACCCAGTACTTC. Protein: CASSLFRTSLPETQYF.